This T cell receptor (beta chain) was documented in a study of blood T cell repertoires in COVID-19. The wider study: Nucleic acid was either cDNA or gDNA, and it came from T cells, B-cell-depleted T cells, or PBMCs.

CDR3 length equals 14 residues. Germline V lookup: CDR1 MNHNS, CDR2 SASEGT. Trimming took 7 bases from V and 6 from J; bases not matched to a gene: 7. In the authors' workflow: Reference gene primer amplification yielded estimated nucleated cell counts. Clones were sequenced by immunoSEQ multiplex PCR, and TCRdb holds only the in-frame ones, with some missing. V and J calls and clone size are copied from that table; D and trimming were computed from the DNA. The sample has some 150,000 clones; around 81% are singletons. This receptor was obtained from a man in his 60s with active or convalescent COVID-19. The sample taken for sequencing was peripheral blood. J is TRBJ1-1 and V is TRBV6-1; 11 nucleotides agree with TRBD1. In nucleotides, the CDR3 is TGTGCCAGCACCGTACCGGGACAGGGGGCTGAAGCTTTCTTT. Translation gives CASTVPGQGAEAFF.